The clone carrying this TCR beta chain was counted a few times. The source of the sample is a study of T cell changes during pregnancy in multiple sclerosis. Libraries were prepared by immunoSEQ multiplex PCR; TCRdb keeps only in-frame clonotypes and omits some of them. The sample yields around 60,000 clones, about 96% seen once. The CDR3 is made up of 15 amino acids. The germline CDR1 and CDR2 sequences are MNHEY and SMNVEV (reference sequence). V lost 2 bases to trimming and J lost 0 bases, with 11 bases between them. Material: CD8+ T cells from peripheral blood mononuclear cells, obtained after pregnancy. The J gene is TRBJ2-7, the V gene TRBV27; D gene uncertain. The TCR originated in a female donor with multiple sclerosis, enrolled in a pregnancy study. CDR3 sequence reads: CASSLESSPSYEQYF. CDR3 nucleotide sequence: TGTGCCAGCAGTTTAGAGTCCTCCCCCTCCTACGAGCAGTACTTC.